The 4 T cell receptor beta chains below all came from one sample that was sequenced in a study of T-cell reconstitution after alpha-beta-depleted transplantation in children. The authors prepared the TCRbeta library with unique molecular identifiers. TCRdb re-analysed the PCR reads in MiXCR, keeping a single row per CDR3 protein. In the table there are just under 550,000 distinct CDR3 sequences, about 18% of which are singletons. Sequenced material: PBMCs from the stem cell graft donor, taken from the stem cell graft. These receptors came from a human donor who donated a stem cell graft to a child with acute lymphoblastic leukemia.

This chain joins TRBV5-1 and TRBJ2-1, with D tentatively TRBD2 (6 bases). CDR1 is SGHRS, CDR2 YFSETQ, per germline. The V gene lost 4 bases and the J gene lost 3 bases, with 14 bases spanning the gap. This CDR3 contains 15 residues. CDR3 sequence reads: CASSPFAGLYNEQFF. CDR3 in DNA: TGCGCCAGCAGCCCCTTCGCGGGGCTCTACAATGAGCAGTTCTTC.

V gene TRBV20-1 combines with J gene TRBJ1-1, with a possible D match to TRBD1 (5 bases). Trimming pared 3 bases from V and 6 bases from J, leaving 20 bases between. From germline, CDR1 is DFQATT and CDR2 SNEGSKA (reference sequence). The CDR3 consists of 15 residues. Here the CDR3 reads CSARDPTVTLAEAFF. For the CDR3, the DNA is TGCAGTGCTAGGGATCCGACAGTTACCCTTGCTGAAGCTTTCTTT.

This clonotype turned up a few times. This chain uses TRBV9 with TRBJ1-1; weak D call: TRBD1 (6 bases). V lost 2 bases to trimming and J lost 1 base, with 12 bases between them. Germline CDR1 reads SGDLS; CDR2 reads YYNGEE. This CDR3 is 15 amino acids long. The CDR3 loop reads CASSVDPGANTEAFF. The CDR3 DNA is TGTGCCAGCAGCGTGGACCCAGGGGCGAACACTGAAGCTTTCTTT. The variable domain in full, with the rest retrieved from reference TRBV9 and TRBJ1-1, is DSGVTQTPKHLITATGQRVTLRCSPRSGDLSVYWYQQSLDQGLQFLIQYYNGEERAKGNILERFSAQQFPDLHSELNLSSLELGDSALYFCASSVDPGANTEAFFGQGTRLTVV.

The J gene is TRBJ2-2, the V gene TRBV7-9; tentative D call: TRBD1 (6 bases). V was shortened by 5 bases and J by 6 bases, with 16 bases between the two germline ends. From germline, CDR1 is SEHNR and CDR2 FQNEAQ (reference sequence). The CDR3 covers 15 residues. CDR3 DNA: TGTGCCAGCAGCGACACGCTCAGGGGCGCCGGGGAGCTGTTTTTT. This sequence encodes CASSDTLRGAGELFF.